These T cell receptor beta chains were read from a single sample in a study of T cells in Graves' hyperthyroidism and ophthalmopathy. TCRdb re-called the multiplex PCR reads with MiXCR, one entry per CDR3 protein. This table has a few hundred thousand distinct CDR3 sequences, roughly 50% appearing once. Specimen: peripheral blood or thyroid tissue (not recorded which). The receptor source for this set is a young woman with Graves' hyperthyroidism. Both conserved end residues are part of each CDR3. Fields, in order: D gene, J gene, V gene, clone size, CDR3 DNA, CDR3 protein. The D gene is left open where the match is weak. Clone size is given for some rows only: seen once, a few or many times, or a class if the clone is expanded.

d_gene: .
j_gene: TRBJ2-7
v_gene: TRBV7-9
abundance: many
CDR3nt: TGTGCCAGCAGCGTGATACAGGGACACGAGCAGTACTTC
CDR3aa: CASSVIQGHEQYF

d_gene: .
j_gene: TRBJ2-3
v_gene: TRBV7-6
abundance: many
CDR3nt: TGTGCCAGCAGCTTAAGCGCCCGAACTAGCACAGATACGCAGTATTTT
CDR3aa: CASSLSARTSTDTQYF

d_gene: TRBD2
j_gene: TRBJ2-2
v_gene: TRBV6-5
abundance: few
CDR3nt: TGTGCCAGCAGTTTCGCGACTAGCGGGAGTTCGAACACCGGGGAGCTGTTTTTT
CDR3aa: CASSFATSGSSNTGELFF

d_gene: .
j_gene: TRBJ2-2
v_gene: TRBV10-3
abundance: many
CDR3nt: TGTGCCATCAGTGAGGAACGTTCGGACACCGGGGAGCTGTTTTTT
CDR3aa: CAISEERSDTGELFF

d_gene: .
j_gene: TRBJ1-6
v_gene: TRBV6-1
abundance: many
CDR3nt: TGTGCCAGCACCCCAGGAGTTCCAGGGCGGGCACCCCTCCACTTT
CDR3aa: CASTPGVPGRAPLHF

d_gene: .
j_gene: TRBJ1-1
v_gene: TRBV4-1
abundance: .
CDR3nt: TGCGCCAGCAGCCAGCCAGGGGCCACTGAAGCTTTCTTT
CDR3aa: CASSQPGATEAFF

d_gene: TRBD1
j_gene: TRBJ2-7
v_gene: TRBV2
abundance: .
CDR3nt: TGTGCCAGCTCACCACCGGTGACAGGGGCCGACGAGCAGTACTTC
CDR3aa: CASSPPVTGADEQYF

d_gene: TRBD1
j_gene: TRBJ2-7
v_gene: TRBV7-7
abundance: many
CDR3nt: TGTGCTAGCAGTCCTGACAGGGGTCACGAGCAGTACTTC
CDR3aa: CASSPDRGHEQYF

d_gene: .
j_gene: TRBJ1-2
v_gene: TRBV20-1
abundance: many
CDR3nt: TGCAGTGCCCAAAATCCCAGGGTTGGCTATGGCTACACCTTC
CDR3aa: CSAQNPRVGYGYTF

d_gene: TRBD2
j_gene: TRBJ2-5
v_gene: TRBV11-2
abundance: .
CDR3nt: TGTGCCAGCAGCCCTATGGGGCGGGAGGGTCAAGAGACCCAGTACTTC
CDR3aa: CASSPMGREGQETQYF

d_gene: .
j_gene: TRBJ2-5
v_gene: TRBV6-5
abundance: .
CDR3nt: TGTGCCAGCAGTCCGGAGCTCCAAGAGACCCAGTACTTC
CDR3aa: CASSPELQETQYF

d_gene: .
j_gene: TRBJ1-4
v_gene: TRBV20-1
abundance: .
CDR3nt: TGCAGTGCTAGCCGGGGGCTTGCAGGGACAGAAAAACTGTTTTTT
CDR3aa: CSASRGLAGTEKLFF

d_gene: .
j_gene: TRBJ1-2
v_gene: TRBV7-9
abundance: many
CDR3nt: TGTGCCAGCAGCTTAGATGGACAAACCCCCTTCTTC
CDR3aa: CASSLDGQTPFF

d_gene: TRBD1
j_gene: TRBJ1-2
v_gene: TRBV7-2
abundance: many
CDR3nt: TGTGCCAGCAGCTTACCTCGACAGGGGGCCGCTAACTATGGCTACACCTTC
CDR3aa: CASSLPRQGAANYGYTF

d_gene: TRBD2
j_gene: TRBJ2-7
v_gene: TRBV10-3
abundance: .
CDR3nt: TGTGCCATCAGTCCAGGCAGCGGGAGGGTAAATGAGCAGTACTTC
CDR3aa: CAISPGSGRVNEQYF

d_gene: TRBD1
j_gene: TRBJ1-2
v_gene: TRBV20-1
abundance: many
CDR3nt: TGCAGTGCTCGAGACAGGGGATTAGAGAATGGCTACACCTTC
CDR3aa: CSARDRGLENGYTF

d_gene: .
j_gene: TRBJ1-4
v_gene: TRBV19
abundance: many
CDR3nt: TGTGCCAGTAGTATAGCCCTTTCGGGGCAAGGTAATGAAAAACTGTTTTTT
CDR3aa: CASSIALSGQGNEKLFF

d_gene: .
j_gene: TRBJ2-4
v_gene: TRBV7-9
abundance: .
CDR3nt: TGTGCCAGCAGCTTAGGTCTTGGGGAAAACATTCAGTACTTC
CDR3aa: CASSLGLGENIQYF

d_gene: .
j_gene: TRBJ2-6
v_gene: TRBV6-5
abundance: many
CDR3nt: TGTGCCAGCAGTTACTCCGGGGGCTCTGGGGCCAACGTCCTGACTTTC
CDR3aa: CASSYSGGSGANVLTF

d_gene: TRBD2
j_gene: TRBJ2-1
v_gene: TRBV12-3/TRBV12-4
abundance: .
CDR3nt: TGTGCCAGCAGGCCCAACGCGGGGGACAATGAGCAGTTCTTC
CDR3aa: CASRPNAGDNEQFF

d_gene: .
j_gene: TRBJ1-4
v_gene: TRBV20-1
abundance: many
CDR3nt: TGCAGTGCTAGAGATTTCAAAAGGGACGGAACTAATGAAAAACTGTTTTTT
CDR3aa: CSARDFKRDGTNEKLFF

d_gene: .
j_gene: TRBJ2-5
v_gene: TRBV5-6
abundance: many
CDR3nt: TGTGCCAGCAGCTTGGTTGGGACTCACGGCAGGGAGACCCAGTACTTC
CDR3aa: CASSLVGTHGRETQYF

d_gene: TRBD1
j_gene: TRBJ1-5
v_gene: TRBV20-1
abundance: .
CDR3nt: TGCAGTGATCCGTCGGGACAGGGGGAAAATCAGCCCCAGCATTTT
CDR3aa: CSDPSGQGENQPQHF

d_gene: .
j_gene: TRBJ2-5
v_gene: TRBV2
abundance: .
CDR3nt: TGTGCCAGCAGTGAGACGGCTAGAAATTATGAGGCCCAGTACTTC
CDR3aa: CASSETARNYEAQYF

d_gene: .
j_gene: TRBJ1-1
v_gene: TRBV5-1
abundance: many
CDR3nt: TGCGCCAGCAGCTTGGTGTCAGATAGCGGTGAAGCTTTCTTT
CDR3aa: CASSLVSDSGEAFF

d_gene: .
j_gene: TRBJ1-1
v_gene: TRBV29-1
abundance: once
CDR3nt: TGCAGCGTTGATTCCAGGCGCTCTGGAAACACTGAAGCTTTCTTT
CDR3aa: CSVDSRRSGNTEAFF

d_gene: TRBD2
j_gene: TRBJ2-1
v_gene: TRBV11-3
abundance: .
CDR3nt: TGTGCCAGCAGCGGGACTAGCGGCTACAATGAGCAGTTCTTC
CDR3aa: CASSGTSGYNEQFF

d_gene: TRBD1
j_gene: TRBJ1-4
v_gene: TRBV7-3
abundance: many
CDR3nt: TGTGCCAGCAGCCTGGGGGACAGGGACGAAAAACTGTTTTTT
CDR3aa: CASSLGDRDEKLFF

d_gene: .
j_gene: TRBJ1-4
v_gene: TRBV10-3
abundance: many
CDR3nt: TGTGCCACCAGACAGGAGGGGTTCACTGAAAAACTGTTTTTT
CDR3aa: CATRQEGFTEKLFF

d_gene: .
j_gene: TRBJ2-5
v_gene: TRBV5-1
abundance: many
CDR3nt: TGCGCCAGCAGCTTGACGCGGGCGGACCAAGAGACCCAGTACTTC
CDR3aa: CASSLTRADQETQYF

d_gene: .
j_gene: TRBJ2-3
v_gene: TRBV2
abundance: few
CDR3nt: TGTGCCAGCAGATCAGATACGCAGTATTTT
CDR3aa: CASRSDTQYF

d_gene: TRBD1
j_gene: TRBJ1-2
v_gene: TRBV2
abundance: many
CDR3nt: TGTGCCAGCAGTTTCTCCGGGACAGGACGTGGCTACACCTTC
CDR3aa: CASSFSGTGRGYTF

d_gene: TRBD1
j_gene: TRBJ1-4
v_gene: TRBV12-5
abundance: .
CDR3nt: TGTGCCAGCAGTTTAACTGGACAGGACGGTAATGAAAAACTGTTTTTT
CDR3aa: CASSLTGQDGNEKLFF

d_gene: TRBD1
j_gene: TRBJ2-5
v_gene: TRBV29-1
abundance: .
CDR3nt: TGCAGCGTTGTCCGGGACAGGGGTCAAGAGACCCAGTACTTC
CDR3aa: CSVVRDRGQETQYF

d_gene: .
j_gene: TRBJ2-7
v_gene: TRBV6-1
abundance: many
CDR3nt: TGTGCCAGCAGTGACGGACAATACGAGCAGTACTTC
CDR3aa: CASSDGQYEQYF

d_gene: .
j_gene: TRBJ1-5
v_gene: TRBV4-1
abundance: many
CDR3nt: TGCGCCAGCAGCCAAGGAGGGGGGAGCGGCAATCAGCCCCAGCATTTT
CDR3aa: CASSQGGGSGNQPQHF

d_gene: .
j_gene: TRBJ1-6
v_gene: TRBV7-6
abundance: many
CDR3nt: TGTGCCAGCAGCCGAGGTGATTCACCCCTCCACTTT
CDR3aa: CASSRGDSPLHF

d_gene: .
j_gene: TRBJ1-2
v_gene: TRBV29-1
abundance: .
CDR3nt: TGCAGCAGTGAAGCGCTTCCCGGGTTAGGTTATGGCTACACCTTC
CDR3aa: CSSEALPGLGYGYTF

d_gene: TRBD2
j_gene: TRBJ2-1
v_gene: TRBV9
abundance: many
CDR3nt: TGTGCCAGCAGCGCGGGACTAGCGGGAGTTCCGATGAGCTCCTACAATGAGCAGTTCTTC
CDR3aa: CASSAGLAGVPMSSYNEQFF

d_gene: TRBD2
j_gene: TRBJ2-7
v_gene: TRBV2
abundance: many
CDR3nt: TGTGCCAGCAGTCGGACTAGCGGACTCTCCTACGAGCAGTACTTC
CDR3aa: CASSRTSGLSYEQYF

d_gene: .
j_gene: TRBJ2-5
v_gene: TRBV5-1
abundance: .
CDR3nt: TGCGCCAGCAGCTTGAGGGGGGCTGGCGGGAGCAAGTTTCGAGAGACCCAGTACTTC
CDR3aa: CASSLRGAGGSKFRETQYF

d_gene: .
j_gene: TRBJ1-2
v_gene: TRBV5-6
abundance: many
CDR3nt: TGTGCCAGCAGCTTGGCTCCCGGGACGTTTAACTATGGCTACACCTTC
CDR3aa: CASSLAPGTFNYGYTF

d_gene: TRBD1
j_gene: TRBJ2-5
v_gene: TRBV20-1
abundance: .
CDR3nt: TGCAGTGCTAGCGTGGGACAGATAAAAGAGACCCAGTACTTC
CDR3aa: CSASVGQIKETQYF

d_gene: .
j_gene: TRBJ2-3
v_gene: TRBV24-1
abundance: .
CDR3nt: TGTGCCACTTCTCTTACAGATACGCAGTATTTT
CDR3aa: CATSLTDTQYF

d_gene: .
j_gene: TRBJ2-7
v_gene: TRBV27
abundance: .
CDR3nt: TGTGCCAGCAGTTTAAGAATCAACTCCTACGAGCAGTACTTC
CDR3aa: CASSLRINSYEQYF

d_gene: .
j_gene: TRBJ1-1
v_gene: TRBV6-1
abundance: .
CDR3nt: TGTGCCGCATCGGGCGTGAGGAATGAGCAGGGATACACTGAAGCTTTCTTT
CDR3aa: CAASGVRNEQGYTEAFF

d_gene: TRBD2
j_gene: TRBJ2-6
v_gene: TRBV7-2
abundance: once
CDR3nt: TGTGCCAGCAGCTTAGCTAGGGACAGGACTAGCGGGAGATCTGGGGCCAACGTCCTGACTTTC
CDR3aa: CASSLARDRTSGRSGANVLTF

d_gene: .
j_gene: TRBJ1-4
v_gene: TRBV2
abundance: .
CDR3nt: TGTGCCAGCAGTCCCACAACTAATGAAAAACTGTTTTTT
CDR3aa: CASSPTTNEKLFF

d_gene: .
j_gene: TRBJ2-7
v_gene: TRBV7-6
abundance: .
CDR3nt: TGTGCCAGCAGCCCAGTTATATCGGACTCCTACGAGCAGTACTTC
CDR3aa: CASSPVISDSYEQYF

d_gene: .
j_gene: TRBJ2-5
v_gene: TRBV7-9
abundance: many
CDR3nt: TGTGCCAGCAGCTGGGACGGGAAAGAGACCCAGTACTTC
CDR3aa: CASSWDGKETQYF

d_gene: .
j_gene: TRBJ2-5
v_gene: TRBV5-1
abundance: many
CDR3nt: TGCGCCAGCAGCTCCGGGACCCAAGAGACCCAGTACTTC
CDR3aa: CASSSGTQETQYF

d_gene: .
j_gene: TRBJ2-2
v_gene: TRBV14
abundance: .
CDR3nt: TGTGCCAGCAGCCAAGGCTGGAGGGGCAACACCGGGGAGCTGTTTTTT
CDR3aa: CASSQGWRGNTGELFF

d_gene: .
j_gene: TRBJ2-2
v_gene: TRBV11-2
abundance: many
CDR3nt: TGTGCCAGCAGCTTAGTTTATCGGGGACGGACGAACACCGGGGAGCTGTTTTTT
CDR3aa: CASSLVYRGRTNTGELFF

d_gene: .
j_gene: TRBJ1-5
v_gene: TRBV24-1
abundance: many
CDR3nt: TGTGCCACCAGTGACTCGGACAGTAGCAATCAGCCCCAGCATTTT
CDR3aa: CATSDSDSSNQPQHF

d_gene: .
j_gene: TRBJ2-7
v_gene: TRBV27
abundance: many
CDR3nt: TGTGCCAGCAGTTCCCGTCAGCGGACCTACGAGCAGTACTTC
CDR3aa: CASSSRQRTYEQYF